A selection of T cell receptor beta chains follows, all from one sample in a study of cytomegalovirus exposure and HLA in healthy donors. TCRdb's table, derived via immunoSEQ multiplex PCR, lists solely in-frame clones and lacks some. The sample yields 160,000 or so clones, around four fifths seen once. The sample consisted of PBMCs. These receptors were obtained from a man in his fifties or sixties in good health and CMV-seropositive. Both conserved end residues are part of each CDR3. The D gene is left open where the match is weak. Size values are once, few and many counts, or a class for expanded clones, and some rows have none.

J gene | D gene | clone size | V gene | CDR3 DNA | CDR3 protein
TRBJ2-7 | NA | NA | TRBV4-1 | TGCGCCAGCAGCCAAGACAGGGCAGTTTTACCCTACGAGCAGTACTTC | CASSQDRAVLPYEQYF
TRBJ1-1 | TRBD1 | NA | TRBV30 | TGTGCCTGGAGCCGGCGTACTACAGGGGTCACTGAAGCTTTCTTT | CAWSRRTTGVTEAFF
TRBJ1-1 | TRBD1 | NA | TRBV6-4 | TGTGCCAGCAGAACCGACAGGGATGGCGGTGAAGCTTTCTTT | CASRTDRDGGEAFF
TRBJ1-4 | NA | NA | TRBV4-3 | TGCGCCAGCAGCCAAGCGGCAGGGTCTGAAAAACTGTTTTTT | CASSQAAGSEKLFF
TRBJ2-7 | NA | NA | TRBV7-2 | TGTGCCAGCAGCTACCAACCTAGGTTAGCCTACGAGCAGTACTTC | CASSYQPRLAYEQYF
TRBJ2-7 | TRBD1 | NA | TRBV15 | TGTGCCACCAGGAGCAGGGGGCCTTCCTACGAGCAGTACTTC | CATRSRGPSYEQYF
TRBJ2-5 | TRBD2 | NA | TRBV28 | TGTGCCAGCAGTTTCACCGGGAGGACTAGTAGAGAGACCCAGTACTTC | CASSFTGRTSRETQYF
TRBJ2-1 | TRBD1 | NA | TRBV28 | TGTGCCAGCACCGACAGGGTTTACAATGAGCAGTTCTTC | CASTDRVYNEQFF
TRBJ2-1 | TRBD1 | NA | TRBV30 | TGTGCCTGGGGGGGACAACTACCGGGACAGCTGCTCTTC | CAWGGQLPGQLLF
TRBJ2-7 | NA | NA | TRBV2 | TGTGCCAGCCGGGACATAACCTACGAGCAGTACTTC | CASRDITYEQYF
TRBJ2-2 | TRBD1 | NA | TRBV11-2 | TGTGCCAGCAGCCGACAGGGCCCCGGGGAGCTGTTTTTT | CASSRQGPGELFF
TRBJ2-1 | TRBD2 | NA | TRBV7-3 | TGTGCCAGCAGTCCCGGACTAGCGGGGGAATACTCCTACAATGAGCAGTTCTTC | CASSPGLAGEYSYNEQFF
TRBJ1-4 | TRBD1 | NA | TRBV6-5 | TGTGCCAGCAGTTACTCGGACAGGGGGAATGAAAAACTGTTTTTT | CASSYSDRGNEKLFF
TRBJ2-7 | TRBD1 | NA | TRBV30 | TGTGCCTGGAACTTAGGGACAGGATCCTACGAGCAGTACTTC | CAWNLGTGSYEQYF
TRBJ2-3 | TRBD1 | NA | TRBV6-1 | TGTGCCAGCAGTGGGGGACAGGACGCAGATACGCAGTATTTT | CASSGGQDADTQYF
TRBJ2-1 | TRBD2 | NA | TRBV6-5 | TGTGCCAGCAGCCTCTGGGGGGGACCCTACAATGAGCAGTTCTTC | CASSLWGGPYNEQFF
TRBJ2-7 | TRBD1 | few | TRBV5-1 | TGCGCCAGCAGCCCGGAGACAGGGGGCTTGAACGAGCAGTACTTC | CASSPETGGLNEQYF
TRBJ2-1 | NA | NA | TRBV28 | TGTGCCAGCAGTCCCCGAGGATACGAGCGGGCGGTCAATGAGCAGTTCTTC | CASSPRGYERAVNEQFF
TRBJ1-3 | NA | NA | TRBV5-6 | TGTGCCAGCAGCTTGTCCGGGAGGAGCTCTGGAAACACCATATATTTT | CASSLSGRSSGNTIYF
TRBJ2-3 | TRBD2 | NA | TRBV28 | TGTGCCAGCAGTTTACTGCGGGGGGCCCCAGATACGCAGTATTTT | CASSLLRGAPDTQYF
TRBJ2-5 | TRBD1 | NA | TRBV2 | TGTGCCAGCCAGGGGACAGGGGTTTACGAGACCCAGTACTTC | CASQGTGVYETQYF
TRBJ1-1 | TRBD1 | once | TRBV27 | TGTGCCAGCAGTGACAGGGACAGGATTGACACTGAAGCTTTCTTT | CASSDRDRIDTEAFF
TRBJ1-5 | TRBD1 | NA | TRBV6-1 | TGTGCCAGCAGCGCCGGGACAGGCTCGAATCAGCCCCAGCATTTT | CASSAGTGSNQPQHF
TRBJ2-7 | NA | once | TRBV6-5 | TGTGCCAGCAGTTACTCGGGCAGCTACGAGCAGTGCTTC | CASSYSGSYEQCF
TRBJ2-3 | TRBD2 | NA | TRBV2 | TGTGCCAGCAGAAACGGACTAGCGGGGACAGATACGCAGTATTTT | CASRNGLAGTDTQYF
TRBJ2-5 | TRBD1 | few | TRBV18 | TGTGCCAGCTCACCAAGCCAGGGGGTTACAGAGACCCAGTACTTC | CASSPSQGVTETQYF
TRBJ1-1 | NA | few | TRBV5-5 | TGTGCCAGCAGCACCCGGTCCGGGCAGGGGAGCACTGAAGCTTTCTTT | CASSTRSGQGSTEAFF
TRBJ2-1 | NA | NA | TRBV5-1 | TGCGCCAGCAGCCCAAGTACTAGTGCGGGGTACAATGAGCAGTTCTTC | CASSPSTSAGYNEQFF
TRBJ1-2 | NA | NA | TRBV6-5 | TGTGCCAGCAGTTCCGCCCGTACCTGGGCCGCCACCTTC | CASSSARTWAATF
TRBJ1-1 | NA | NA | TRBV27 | TGTGCCAGCAGTTTAGGGAGCATGAACACTGAAGCTTTCTTT | CASSLGSMNTEAFF
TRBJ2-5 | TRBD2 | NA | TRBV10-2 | TGCGCCAGCACCCCGGGACTAGCGGGGGGGCCTGTAGACTTC | CASTPGLAGGPVDF
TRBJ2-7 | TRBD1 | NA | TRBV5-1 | TGCGCCAGCAGCTTGTCGGGACAGGGGTACGAGCAGTACTTC | CASSLSGQGYEQYF
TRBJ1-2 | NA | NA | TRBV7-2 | TGTGCCAGCAGCTTATACATGGAGGGCTACACCTTC | CASSLYMEGYTF
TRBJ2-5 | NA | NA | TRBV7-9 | TGTGCCAGCAGCCCTCCCGGGGTGGGAGGAGAGACCCAGTACTTC | CASSPPGVGGETQYF
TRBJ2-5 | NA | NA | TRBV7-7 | TGTGCCAGCAGTTTAGGGCCCCAGGGGTTACGAGAGACCCAGTACTTC | CASSLGPQGLRETQYF
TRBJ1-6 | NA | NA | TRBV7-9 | TGTGCCAGCCAGGACAGTTCTAATTCACCCCTCCACTTT | CASQDSSNSPLHF
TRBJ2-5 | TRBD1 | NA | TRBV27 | TGTGCCAGCACCGGGACAGGAACGGGGGAGCAGTACTTC | CASTGTGTGEQYF
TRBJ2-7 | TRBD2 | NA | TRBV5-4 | TGTGCCAGCAGCTACGGGACTAGCTCCCACGAGCAGTACTTC | CASSYGTSSHEQYF
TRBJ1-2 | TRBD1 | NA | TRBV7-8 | TGTGCCAGCAGCCCTTCGACAGGGCACTATGGCTACACCTTC | CASSPSTGHYGYTF
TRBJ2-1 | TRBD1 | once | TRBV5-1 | TGCGCCAGCAGCTTTACAGGGGAGAATGAGCAGTTCTTC | CASSFTGENEQFF
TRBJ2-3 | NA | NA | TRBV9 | TGTGCCAGCAGCCCAGAGGGCGGGAGCACAGATACGCAGTATTTT | CASSPEGGSTDTQYF
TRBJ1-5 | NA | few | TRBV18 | TGTGCCAGCTCAACGTTGCCGGGGAAGCAGCCCCAGCATTTT | CASSTLPGKQPQHF
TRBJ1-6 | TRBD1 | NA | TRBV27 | TGTGCCAGCAGTCCTTTGGGACAGGGATCGCCACCCCTCCACTTT | CASSPLGQGSPPLHF
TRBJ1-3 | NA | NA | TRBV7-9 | TGTGCCAGCAGCTTAGGGCAAAACACCATATATTTT | CASSLGQNTIYF
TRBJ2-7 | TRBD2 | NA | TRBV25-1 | TGTGCCAGCAGTCTAGCGGGACACGAGCAGTACTTC | CASSLAGHEQYF
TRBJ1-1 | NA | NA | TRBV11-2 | TGTGCCAGCAGCTTAGGAGAGAACACTGAAGCTTTCTTT | CASSLGENTEAFF
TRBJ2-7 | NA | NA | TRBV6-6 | TGTGCCAGCAGTTACTCGTTGGGGAGCTACGAGCAGTACTTC | CASSYSLGSYEQYF